The entry below gives a single T cell receptor (beta chain) sequence along with its context. The sample is drawn from a study of blood T cell repertoires in COVID-19. At the level of the study: Nucleic acid was either cDNA or gDNA, and it came from T cells, B-cell-depleted T cells, or PBMCs.

This CDR3 is built from 13 residues. Trimming pared 7 bases from V and 4 bases from J, leaving 11 bases between. The germline gives CDR1 LNHDA, CDR2 SQIVND (reference sequence). The method was immunoSEQ multiplex PCR; TCRdb's version includes in-frame clones alone and lacks a portion of them. The sample includes some 73,000 clones, approximately 86% of them seen just once. V is TRBV19 and J is TRBJ1-5, with D hard to call. The receptor was isolated from a man older than 75 with COVID-19, enrolled during active disease. The sample comprised peripheral blood. The CDR3 sequence: CASTLSGNQPQHF. CDR3 in DNA: TGTGCCAGTACCCTCTCCGGGAATCAGCCCCAGCATTTT. Full variable domain (rest looked up from reference TRBV19 and TRBJ1-5): DGGITQSPKYLFRKEGQNVTLSCEQNLNHDAMYWYRQDPGQGLRLIYYSQIVNDFQKGDIAEGYSVSREKKESFPLTVTSAQKNPTAFYLCASTLSGNQPQHFGDGTRLSIL.